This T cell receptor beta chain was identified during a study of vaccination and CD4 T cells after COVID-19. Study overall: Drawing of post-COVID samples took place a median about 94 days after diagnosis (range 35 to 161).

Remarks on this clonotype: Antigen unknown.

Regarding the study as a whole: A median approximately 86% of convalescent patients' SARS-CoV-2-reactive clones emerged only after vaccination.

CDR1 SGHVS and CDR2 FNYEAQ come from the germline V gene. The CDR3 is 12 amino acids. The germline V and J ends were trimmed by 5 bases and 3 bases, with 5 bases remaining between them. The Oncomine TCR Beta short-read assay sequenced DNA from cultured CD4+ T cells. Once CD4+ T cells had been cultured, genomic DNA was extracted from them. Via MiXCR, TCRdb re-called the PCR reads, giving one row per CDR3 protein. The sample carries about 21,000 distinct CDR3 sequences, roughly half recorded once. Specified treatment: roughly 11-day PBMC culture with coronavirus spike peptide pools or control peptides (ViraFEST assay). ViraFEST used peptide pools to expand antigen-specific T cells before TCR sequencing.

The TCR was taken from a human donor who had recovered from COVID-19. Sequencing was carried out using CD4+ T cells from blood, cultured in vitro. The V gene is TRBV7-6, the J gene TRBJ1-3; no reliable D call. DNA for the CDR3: TGTGCCAGCAGCCCGAATGGAAACACCATATATTTT. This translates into CASSPNGNTIYF.